This TCR beta chain was observed in a study of Tregs in tolerant kidney transplant recipients. As for the study in general: Mixed chimerism was transient after nonmyeloablative marrow transplants from related graft donors. Study-wide findings and caveats: Activated donor B cell expansion appeared to reveal the most relevant donor-specific TCRbeta repertoire.

Assay used: immunoSEQ multiplex PCR; TCRdb lists only in-frame clones, some missing. The sample lists about 110,000 clones; nearly 90% were seen once. This CDR3 has 13 residues. V lost 10 bases to trimming and J lost 2 bases, with 10 bases between them. Germline CDR1 SGHNT, CDR2 YYREEE (reference sequence). A word on this clone: Its antigen is currently unknown.

Unstimulated Tregs (CD4+CD25+CD127-) and CD4+CD25- non-Tregs were sorted from PBMCs. The source is a human donor who received a combined kidney and bone marrow transplant. The J gene is TRBJ2-6, the V gene TRBV5-4; D gene uncertain. The sample was CD4+ T cells from blood, taken before the transplant. CDR3 coding DNA: TGTGCCCTTGGGCCGGCTGGGGCCAACGTCCTGACTTTC. It specifies CALGPAGANVLTF. Variable domain in full (rest from reference TRBV5-4 and TRBJ2-6): ETGVTQSPTHLIKTRGQQVTLRCSSQSGHNTVSWYQQALGQGPQFIFQYYREEENGRGNFPPRFSGLQFPNYSSELNVNALELDDSALYLCALGPAGANVLTFGAGSRLTVL.